The rows below give T cell receptor beta chains drawn from one sample of a study of neoadjuvant anti-PD-1 for oral cavity cancer. Method: immunoSEQ multiplex PCR; TCRdb's copy keeps in-frame clones and lacks some. The data contain some 9,400 clones, under 70% of them singletons. The sample consisted of PBMCs, taken after nivolumab (anti-PD-1) treatment. Receptor source: a person between 40 and 80 years old with oral cavity squamous cell carcinoma. Both conserved end residues are part of each CDR3. A D gene is named only where the DNA matches it firmly.

TRBD1	TRBV29-1	CSVRGTGGAGANVLTF
NA	TRBV2	CASSEDKNTEAFF
TRBD1	TRBV19	CASRQGKDQPQHF
NA	TRBV11-2	CASSLATEAFF
NA	TRBV6-5	CASSYNLGKTEAFF
NA	TRBV29-1	CSVERPRAVEAFF
NA	TRBV25-1	CASSEPGLNTEAFF
NA	TRBV28	CASSLRFYGYTF
TRBD1	TRBV27	CASSTGGGNNSPLHF
NA	TRBV19	CASTPLSGFGYTF
NA	TRBV6-1	CASSEVPLPSTGELFF
TRBD2	TRBV5-1	CASSLEWERGNTGELFF
NA	TRBV19	CASSSHREAVYGYTF
NA	TRBV7-9	CASSLDRVGGKTQYF
NA	TRBV5-1	CASSPPGVASGANVLTF
NA	TRBV5-4	CASSLGGAVGETQYF
NA	TRBV9	CASSVGGDIYYEQYF
NA	TRBV5-5	CASSLTGSNTIYF
TRBD1	TRBV28	CASSTAGQEQKLFF
TRBD1	TRBV29-1	CSVQGASYGYTF
TRBD2	TRBV7-2	CASSLGSGRAKNIQYF
TRBD1	TRBV6-1	CASSEIGTGHYGYTF
TRBD1	TRBV5-1	CASSPRRGETQYF